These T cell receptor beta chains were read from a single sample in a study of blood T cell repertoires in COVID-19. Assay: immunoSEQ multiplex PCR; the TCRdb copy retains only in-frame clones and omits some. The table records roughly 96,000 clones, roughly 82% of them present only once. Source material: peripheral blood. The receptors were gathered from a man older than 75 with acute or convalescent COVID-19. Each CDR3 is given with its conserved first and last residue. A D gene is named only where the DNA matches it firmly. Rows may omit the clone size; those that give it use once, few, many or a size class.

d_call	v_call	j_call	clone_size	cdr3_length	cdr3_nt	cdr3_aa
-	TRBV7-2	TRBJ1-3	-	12	TGTGCCAGCAGCTTAGGGCTGAACACCATATATTTT	CASSLGLNTIYF
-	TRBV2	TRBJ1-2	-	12	TGTGCCAGCGGGGGGACTAACTATGGCTACACCTTC	CASGGTNYGYTF
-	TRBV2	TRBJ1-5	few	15	TGTGCCAGCAGTGAACAGGGCCGGACCGATCAGCCCCAGCATTTT	CASSEQGRTDQPQHF
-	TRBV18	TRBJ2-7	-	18	TGTGCCAGCTCACCACCAGGCCTATCCTCCGGCAGGTCTTACGAGCAGTACTTC	CASSPPGLSSGRSYEQYF
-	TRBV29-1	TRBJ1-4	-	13	TGCAGCGTTGTACGGGACTCCAACGGACCCTTGTTTTTT	CSVVRDSNGPLFF
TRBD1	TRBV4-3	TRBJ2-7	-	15	TGCGCCAGCAGCCAAGACGGAACAGGGGTTGACGAGCAGTACTTC	CASSQDGTGVDEQYF
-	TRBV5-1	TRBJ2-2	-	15	TGCGCCAGCAGCTTAGACAGATCGAACACCGGGGAGCTGTTTTTT	CASSLDRSNTGELFF
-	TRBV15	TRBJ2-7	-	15	TGTGCCACCAGCAGGGGCGGGGCGGCACCCTACGAGCAGTACTTC	CATSRGGAAPYEQYF
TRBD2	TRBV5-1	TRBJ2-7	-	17	TGCGCCAGCAGCTTGGTCCTAGCGGGAGGAGCCAAGTACGAGCAGTACTTC	CASSLVLAGGAKYEQYF
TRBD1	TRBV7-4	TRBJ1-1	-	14	TGTGCCAGCAGCTTAGGGCAGGGGGCCACTGAAGCTTTCTTT	CASSLGQGATEAFF
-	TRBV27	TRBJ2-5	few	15	TGTGCCAGCAGTTCCGGGAACTCGGGCCAAAAGACCCAGTACTTC	CASSSGNSGQKTQYF
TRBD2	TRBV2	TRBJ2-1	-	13	TGTGCCAGCAAGCGGGAGTGGGGGAATGAGCAGTTCTTC	CASKREWGNEQFF
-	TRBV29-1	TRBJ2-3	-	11	TGCACCGCGTCTAGCACAGATACGCAGTATTTT	CTASSTDTQYF
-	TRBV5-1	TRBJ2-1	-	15	TGCGCCAGCAGCTGGGGGGCGGGAGCAGACAATGAGCAGTTCTTC	CASSWGAGADNEQFF
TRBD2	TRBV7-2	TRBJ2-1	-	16	TGTGCCAGCAGCTTGGCGGGACTAGCGGCGGGAAATGAGCAGTTCTTC	CASSLAGLAAGNEQFF
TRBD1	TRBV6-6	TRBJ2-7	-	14	TGTGCCAGCAGCCAGGGACAGGACCGCCGCGAGCAGTACTTC	CASSQGQDRREQYF
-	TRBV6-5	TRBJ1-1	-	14	TGTGCCAGCACCTCCCGACGGAGGAACACTGAAGCTTTCTTT	CASTSRRRNTEAFF
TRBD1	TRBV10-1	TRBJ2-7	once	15	TGCGCCAGCACCGCCGATGGGACAGGTGATTACGAGCAGTACTTC	CASTADGTGDYEQYF
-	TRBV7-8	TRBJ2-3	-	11	TGTGCCAGCAAACAGGGAAGTACGCAGTATTTT	CASKQGSTQYF
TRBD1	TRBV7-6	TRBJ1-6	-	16	TGTGCCAGCAGCTTAGGAGGACAGGGGAAAAATTCACCCCTCCACTTT	CASSLGGQGKNSPLHF
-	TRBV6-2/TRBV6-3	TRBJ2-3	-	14	TGTGCCAGCAGCCTCTTAGTAGCGACAGATACGCAGTATTTT	CASSLLVATDTQYF
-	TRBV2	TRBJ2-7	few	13	TGTGCCAGCATGGGGCGGGGAGGCTACGAGCAGTACTTC	CASMGRGGYEQYF
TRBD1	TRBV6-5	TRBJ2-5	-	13	TGTGCCAGCAGTTATTATCAGGGGGCGGTCCGGTACTTC	CASSYYQGAVRYF
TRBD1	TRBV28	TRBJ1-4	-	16	TGTGCCAGCAGTCCACAGGGGGCCCCGACTAATGAAAAACTGTTTTTT	CASSPQGAPTNEKLFF
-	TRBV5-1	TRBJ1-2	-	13	TGCGCCAGCAGCTTGGAGGGAACGGGGGGCTACACCTTC	CASSLEGTGGYTF
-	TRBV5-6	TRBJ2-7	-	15	TGTGCCAGCAGCTCTCAAAAGGTATACAGAAACGAGCAGTACTTC	CASSSQKVYRNEQYF
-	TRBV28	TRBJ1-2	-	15	TGTGCCAGCAGCCCCGTCTCCCAGGGGATACGTGGCTACACCTTC	CASSPVSQGIRGYTF
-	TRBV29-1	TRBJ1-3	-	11	TGCAGCGTTGTAGGTGCGGACACCATATATTTT	CSVVGADTIYF